This TCR beta chain is from a study of blood T cell repertoires in COVID-19. Study background: The cDNA or gDNA used as material had been derived from T cells, B-cell-depleted T cells, or PBMCs.

The protocol was immunoSEQ multiplex PCR, while the TCRdb copy is restricted to in-frame clones and leaves out a portion. The data show more than 90,000 clones, with approximately 87% seen just once and roughly 8% held by the top ten. Sequenced sample: peripheral blood. The TCR sequence derives from a man aged 65-85 years who had recovered from COVID-19.

The CDR3 region is CASRGDREDLNEQFF. The CDR3 region has the DNA TGTGCCAGCAGGGGGGACAGGGAGGATCTCAATGAGCAGTTCTTC. The chain couples TRBV28 to TRBJ2-1; TRBD1 matches 9 bases. From germline, CDR1 is MDHEN and CDR2 SYDVKM. V was pared by 6 bases and J by 6 bases, with 9 bases of the junction left unmatched. The CDR3 has 15 residues. The whole variable domain, filled in from reference TRBV28 and TRBJ2-1, reads DVKVTQSSRYLVKRTGEKVFLECVQDMDHENMFWYRQDPGLGLRLIYFSYDVKMKEKGDIPEGYSVSREKKERFSLILESASTNQTSMYLCASRGDREDLNEQFFGPGTRLTVL.